These T cell receptor beta chains were read from a single sample in a study of T cells after yellow fever vaccination. TCRdb re-analysed the 5' RACE reads in MiXCR, keeping a single row per CDR3 protein. The table includes 300,000 to 400,000 distinct CDR3 sequences, roughly 8% detected once. Sequences were derived from PBMCs, sampled roughly 47 days after the first yellow fever vaccination. The receptors stem from a man aged 18 to 30 who received the YFV17D yellow fever vaccine. Both conserved end residues are part of each CDR3. Fields, in order: V gene, clone size, J gene, D gene, CDR3 protein, CDR3 DNA. D genes are given only for firm matches. The size entry is marked missing in some rows and otherwise reads once, few, many or a size class.

TRBV12-3/TRBV12-4	few	TRBJ1-2	-	CASRSTGPGALGYTF	TGTGCCAGCAGGTCTACAGGGCCCGGGGCTTTGGGCTACACCTTC
TRBV7-3	-	TRBJ2-4	-	CASSLSRGYIQYF	TGTGCCAGCAGCTTATCCCGGGGGTACATTCAGTACTTC
TRBV7-2	-	TRBJ1-4	-	CASVYQGKLFF	TGTGCCAGCGTCTACCAGGGAAAACTGTTTTTT
TRBV7-2	-	TRBJ2-1	-	CASSPGGRGLMNEQFF	TGTGCCAGCAGTCCCGGGGGTAGGGGCCTGATGAATGAGCAGTTCTTC
TRBV5-4	few	TRBJ2-5	-	CASSLAGLHQETQYF	TGTGCCAGCAGCTTGGCCGGGCTCCACCAAGAGACCCAGTACTTC
TRBV14	-	TRBJ2-5	-	CASSPHPEEETQYF	TGTGCCAGCAGCCCCCACCCAGAGGAAGAGACCCAGTACTTC
TRBV4-1	-	TRBJ2-1	-	CASRRGRNEQFF	TGCGCCAGCAGACGGGGCCGCAATGAGCAGTTCTTC
TRBV11-1	-	TRBJ1-3	-	CASSPRRRTGGISGNTIYF	TGTGCCAGCAGCCCCCGAAGACGAACGGGGGGTATCTCTGGAAACACCATATATTTT
TRBV9	few	TRBJ2-2	-	CASSVGAGINTGELFF	TGTGCCAGCAGCGTAGGGGCAGGGATAAACACCGGGGAGCTGTTTTTT
TRBV4-3	many	TRBJ1-5	-	CASSQDPTVNQPQHF	TGCGCCAGCAGCCAAGACCCGACAGTCAATCAGCCCCAGCATTTT
TRBV7-2	many	TRBJ2-5	-	CASSPPAIETQYF	TGTGCCAGCAGTCCCCCCGCCATTGAGACCCAGTACTTC
TRBV6-2/TRBV6-3	-	TRBJ2-5	-	CASSYTTLQETQYF	TGTGCCAGCAGTTACACTACTCTCCAAGAGACCCAGTACTTC
TRBV1	-	TRBJ2-2	-	CTSSQDRQGLLDRRELFF	TGCACCAGCAGCCAAGATCGTCAGGGGTTGCTGGACAGGCGGGAGCTGTTTTTT
TRBV6-5	-	TRBJ1-5	-	CASSYGRGNPQHF	TGTGCCAGCAGTTACGGCAGGGGTAATCCCCAGCATTTT
TRBV7-2	many	TRBJ2-5	TRBD2	CASSFREGETQYF	TGTGCCAGCAGCTTTAGGGAGGGAGAGACCCAGTACTTC
TRBV15	few	TRBJ1-1	-	CATSREGNTEAFF	TGTGCCACCAGCAGAGAGGGAAACACTGAAGCTTTCTTT
TRBV5-5	-	TRBJ2-1	-	CASSLDPAPFNEQFF	TGTGCCAGCAGCTTGGATCCAGCCCCCTTCAATGAGCAGTTCTTC
TRBV5-6	-	TRBJ2-5	TRBD2	CASSPIGGGQETQYF	TGTGCCAGCAGCCCAATAGGCGGGGGCCAAGAGACCCAGTACTTC
TRBV4-2	few	TRBJ2-1	TRBD2	CASSQEASGGGEQFF	TGTGCCAGCAGCCAAGAGGCTAGCGGGGGTGGAGAGCAGTTCTTC
TRBV12-3/TRBV12-4	few	TRBJ1-5	-	CASMRAGGQPQHF	TGTGCCAGCATGAGGGCAGGAGGTCAGCCCCAGCATTTT
TRBV20-1	-	TRBJ2-1	-	CSAISPRRHHNEQFF	TGCAGTGCTATATCGCCCCGGAGGCATCACAATGAGCAGTTCTTC
TRBV6-1	few	TRBJ2-2	-	CASKTHAGTGELFF	TGTGCCAGCAAAACACACGCCGGCACCGGGGAGCTGTTTTTT
TRBV12-3/TRBV12-4	-	TRBJ2-2	TRBD1	CAICFKFYRGRMDTGELFF	TGTGCCATCTGTTTTAAGTTCTACAGGGGGCGCATGGACACCGGGGAGCTGTTTTTT
TRBV5-4	few	TRBJ2-1	-	CASSIRDLEQFF	TGTGCCAGCAGCATCCGGGATCTAGAGCAGTTCTTC
TRBV19	-	TRBJ2-5	-	CASSIWVSPEETQYF	TGTGCCAGTAGTATATGGGTTAGTCCCGAAGAGACCCAGTACTTC
TRBV20-1	-	TRBJ1-2	TRBD1	CSARDRSPYGYTF	TGCAGTGCACGGGACAGAAGCCCCTATGGCTACACCTTC
TRBV7-3	many	TRBJ2-2	TRBD1	CASSSLQGAYTGELFF	TGTGCCAGCAGCTCTCTACAGGGGGCATATACCGGGGAGCTGTTTTTT
TRBV5-1	-	TRBJ1-2	-	CASSLIPDNYGYTF	TGCGCCAGCAGCTTGATCCCGGATAACTATGGCTACACCTTC
TRBV2	-	TRBJ2-1	-	CASSDGGWYEQFF	TGTGCCAGCAGTGATGGGGGGTGGTATGAGCAGTTCTTC
TRBV6-2/TRBV6-3	-	TRBJ2-2	-	CASTYSGAGELFF	TGTGCCAGCACTTACAGCGGTGCGGGGGAGCTGTTTTTT
TRBV12-3/TRBV12-4	few	TRBJ2-3	-	CASSLVGGPGTDTQYF	TGTGCCAGCAGTTTAGTGGGGGGGCCCGGGACAGATACGCAGTATTTT
TRBV7-8	-	TRBJ1-5	-	CASTPHREVYQPQHF	TGTGCCAGCACCCCGCACAGGGAAGTATACCAGCCCCAGCATTTT
TRBV3-1	-	TRBJ2-5	-	CASSQEESDYSQETQYF	TGTGCCAGCAGCCAAGAGGAATCGGACTACTCCCAAGAGACCCAGTACTTC
TRBV6-2/TRBV6-3	-	TRBJ2-7	-	CASSYEVLSSSYEQYF	TGTGCCAGCAGTTACGAGGTCTTGTCGAGCTCCTACGAGCAGTACTTC
TRBV11-1	few	TRBJ2-4	TRBD2	CASSPKLAGGPSKNIQYF	TGTGCCAGCAGCCCTAAACTAGCGGGGGGGCCTTCCAAAAACATTCAGTACTTC
TRBV12-3/TRBV12-4	few	TRBJ2-2	TRBD2	CASSPSGGANTGELFF	TGTGCCAGCAGTCCCAGCGGGGGGGCGAACACCGGGGAGCTGTTTTTT
TRBV20-1	-	TRBJ2-1	TRBD1	CSARARGQGFGYNEQFF	TGCAGTGCTAGAGCCCGGGGACAGGGGTTCGGCTACAATGAGCAGTTCTTC
TRBV6-1	few	TRBJ1-1	-	CASSEQADGREAFF	TGTGCCAGCAGTGAACAAGCGGACGGACGAGAAGCTTTCTTT
TRBV20-1	few	TRBJ2-5	-	CSAGPIGYF	TGCAGTGCTGGCCCAATAGGGTACTTC
TRBV20-1	-	TRBJ2-1	TRBD2	CSAPAGLAGGQRRFF	TGCAGTGCGCCGGCTGGGCTAGCGGGGGGCCAAAGGAGGTTCTTC
TRBV7-9	few	TRBJ2-2	-	CASRQTGIRDTGELFF	TGTGCCAGCAGACAGACCGGGATTAGGGACACCGGGGAGCTGTTTTTT
TRBV12-3/TRBV12-4	few	TRBJ2-2	TRBD2	CASSSQRGPPSYTGELFF	TGTGCCAGCAGTTCACAGCGGGGGCCTCCCTCTTACACCGGGGAGCTGTTTTTT
TRBV6-5	-	TRBJ1-4	-	CASSYSGRVSNEKLFF	TGTGCCAGCAGTTACTCAGGCAGGGTATCTAATGAAAAACTGTTTTTT
TRBV5-1	many	TRBJ2-3	-	CASSFTSDTQYF	TGCGCCAGCAGCTTTACCTCAGATACGCAGTATTTT
TRBV27	-	TRBJ2-1	-	CASSFPLGEQFF	TGTGCCAGCAGTTTTCCCCTAGGGGAGCAGTTCTTC